These 20 T cell receptor beta chains were sequenced from one sample in a study of blood T cell repertoires in COVID-19. The repertoire was sequenced with immunoSEQ multiplex PCR; TCRdb's copy has only in-frame clones and lacks some. The sample yields 140,000 to 150,000 clones, roughly 89% seen once. Input material: peripheral blood. The receptors stem from a woman between 50 and 59 years old with acute or convalescent COVID-19.

The chain recombines TRBV5-1 with TRBJ2-5; a weak D match, TRBD1 (6 bases). The CDR3 is 14 amino acids. V lost 3 bases to trimming and J lost 1 base, with 10 bases between them. The germline CDR1 and CDR2 sequences are SGHRS and YFSETQ. The CDR3 loop reads CASSSGTTQETQYF. The CDR3 nucleotides are TGCGCCAGCAGCTCCGGGACAACCCAAGAGACCCAGTACTTC.

This clone was picked up one time. This sequence joins TRBV19 and TRBJ2-7; tentatively, D is TRBD1 (6 bases). Looked up from germline, CDR1 is LNHDA and CDR2 is SQIVND (reference sequence). The CDR3 covers 16 residues. Trimming pared 5 bases from V and 0 bases from J, leaving 17 bases between. The CDR3 reads CASSHRHREFSYEQYF. The CDR3 region has the DNA TGTGCCAGTAGTCATCGGCACAGGGAATTCTCCTACGAGCAGTACTTC.

The rearrangement uses TRBV19 and TRBJ2-2, with 10 positions matching TRBD1. There are 14 residues in the CDR3. CDR1 and CDR2 (germline): LNHDA, SQIVND (reference sequence). The trim removed 5 bases at V and 7 bases at J, leaving 4 bases unmatched. CDR3 loop: CASSPGTGVGELFF. CDR3 nucleotide sequence: TGTGCCAGTAGTCCCGGGACAGGGGTCGGGGAGCTGTTTTTT. The complete variable domain, with remaining parts taken from reference TRBV19 and TRBJ2-2, reads DGGITQSPKYLFRKEGQNVTLSCEQNLNHDAMYWYRQDPGQGLRLIYYSQIVNDFQKGDIAEGYSVSREKKESFPLTVTSAQKNPTAFYLCASSPGTGVGELFFGEGSRLTVL.

Only one count was recorded for this clone. The chain has TRBV7-9 and TRBJ1-2; D is possibly TRBD1 (5 bases). CDR3 length equals 15 residues. V was trimmed by 5 bases and J by 4 bases, leaving 17 bases between them. Germline V gene sequence: CDR1 SEHNR, CDR2 FQNEAQ (reference sequence). The CDR3 protein is CASSPKETAFYGYTF. CDR3 sequence (DNA): TGTGCCAGCAGCCCAAAGGAGACAGCCTTCTATGGCTACACCTTC.

In this sample, this clone turned up once. The chain has TRBV5-1 and TRBJ2-7, with no clear D. V was pared by 0 bases and J by 1 base, with 8 bases between. The CDR3 runs 14 residues. CDR1 is SGHRS and CDR2 is YFSETQ in the germline V gene. CDR3 in amino acids: CASSLAGRSYEQYF. The CDR3 nucleotides are TGCGCCAGCAGCTTGGCTGGGCGTTCCTACGAGCAGTACTTC.

This chain connects TRBV9 to TRBJ2-7; tentatively, D is TRBD1 (6 bases). The CDR3 length is 13 residues. Trimming left V 0 bases short and J 6 bases short, with 10 bases between. The germline gives CDR1 SGDLS, CDR2 YYNGEE. CDR3: CASSVGTDGEQYF. CDR3 bases: TGTGCCAGCAGCGTAGGGACAGACGGCGAGCAGTACTTC.

V usage is TRBV5-4 and J usage is TRBJ2-3, with TRBD1 identical over 10 bases. The CDR3 is 15 amino acids. Germline CDR1 SGHNT, CDR2 YYREEE (reference sequence). V shed 4 bases and J 4 bases; nucleotides not matched to a gene: 6. The CDR3 coding sequence is TGTGCCAGCAGCCCGGACAGGGGGTTTCCAGATACGCAGTATTTT. Residues: CASSPDRGFPDTQYF.

This clone was found a few times. This rearrangement joins TRBV5-4 to TRBJ2-2, with TRBD2 as a possible D gene (6 bases). Trimming removed 0 bases from V and 3 bases from J, with 9 bases in between. The CDR3 contains 15 residues. Per germline, CDR1 SGHNT and CDR2 YYREEE (reference sequence). The CDR3 loop is CASSLGREYTGELFF. CDR3 nucleotides: TGTGCCAGCAGCTTGGGACGGGAGTACACCGGGGAGCTGTTTTTT.

V usage is TRBV10-1 and J usage is TRBJ2-5; 8 positions match TRBD2. Trimming at V came to 9 bases and at J to 4 bases, leaving 13 bases not matched to a gene. CDR3 length: 15 residues. CDR1 and CDR2 (germline): WNHNN, SYGVQD (reference sequence). DNA of the CDR3: TGCGCCAGTTCCCGAAGCGGGAGCGGGGTAGAGACCCAGTACTTC. Protein product: CASSRSGSGVETQYF.

The V call is TRBV9, the J call TRBJ1-4; D is unresolved. V lost 0 bases and J 8 bases, leaving 11 bases between the germline ends. Germline CDR1 SGDLS, CDR2 YYNGEE. The CDR3 spans 14 residues. The CDR3 region is CASSVERTGEKLFF. The CDR3 nucleotides read TGTGCCAGCAGCGTAGAGAGAACGGGGGAAAAACTGTTTTTT. The full variable domain, rest sourced from reference TRBV9 and TRBJ1-4, is DSGVTQTPKHLITATGQRVTLRCSPRSGDLSVYWYQQSLDQGLQFLIQYYNGEERAKGNILERFSAQQFPDLHSELNLSSLELGDSALYFCASSVERTGEKLFFGSGTQLSVL.

The chain combines TRBV19 with TRBJ1-1; D gene ambiguous. Germline V gene lookup returns CDR1 LNHDA and CDR2 SQIVND (reference sequence). With 3 bases removed from V and 1 base from J, the gap between germline ends came to 6 bases. The CDR3 is made up of 13 amino acids. This CDR3 reads CASSMTRNTEAFF. The CDR3 DNA sequence: TGTGCCAGTAGTATGACAAGGAACACTGAAGCTTTCTTT.

The chain joins TRBV13 to TRBJ1-1, with D uncertain. CDR1 is PRHDT, CDR2 FYEKMQ, per germline (reference sequence). The CDR3 spans 13 residues. Trimming cost V 4 bases and J 7 bases, with 13 bases left between them. CDR3 amino acids: CASSSNPSGEAFF. Here the CDR3 DNA reads TGTGCCAGCAGCTCGAACCCGTCCGGTGAAGCTTTCTTT.

The rearrangement links TRBV11-3 to TRBJ2-1; no reliable D call. Between the trimmed V and J ends, which lost 2 bases and 8 bases, there was a span of 7 bases. Germline V CDR1 and CDR2: SGHNT, YENEEA. The CDR3 length is 12 residues. This CDR3 reads CASSLRSHEQFF. Here the CDR3 DNA reads TGTGCCAGCAGCTTACGGTCACATGAGCAGTTCTTC.

The genes are TRBV9 and TRBJ2-7; possibly TRBD2 for D (6 bases). This CDR3 is 14 amino acids long. Trimming took off 6 bases at V and 1 base at J, with 14 bases between the two ends. The germline V gene encodes CDR1 SGDLS and CDR2 YYNGEE. In nucleotides, the CDR3 is TGTGCCAGCACAGCCGGCGGGGAGTCCTACGAGCAGTACTTC. It codes for CASTAGGESYEQYF. The entire variable domain, with the rest obtained from reference TRBV9 and TRBJ2-7, is as follows: DSGVTQTPKHLITATGQRVTLRCSPRSGDLSVYWYQQSLDQGLQFLIQYYNGEERAKGNILERFSAQQFPDLHSELNLSSLELGDSALYFCASTAGGESYEQYFGPGTRLTVT.

This clone was recorded only once. The rearrangement joins TRBV7-7 to TRBJ2-3, with TRBD2 as a possible D gene (7 bases). The CDR3 loop spans 16 amino acids. V lost 5 bases to trimming and J lost 2 bases, with 17 bases between them. Germline CDR1 is SSHAT and CDR2 is FNYEAQ (reference sequence). The CDR3 DNA reads TGTGCCAGCAGCCCTCAAAGGGGGGGGGTCACAGATACGCAGTATTTT. Translated: CASSPQRGGVTDTQYF. The full variable domain, its missing parts supplied by reference TRBV7-7 and TRBJ2-3, is GAGVSQSPRYKVTKRGQDVTLRCDPISSHATLYWYQQALGQGPEFLTYFNYEAQPDKSGLPSDRFSAERPEGSISTLTIQRTEQRDSAMYRCASSPQRGGVTDTQYFGPGTRLTVL.

This clone was picked up one time. This chain connects TRBV9 to TRBJ2-2, with D possibly being TRBD1 (7 bases). The V gene's germline CDR1 is SGDLS and CDR2 YYNGEE. The V end lost 2 bases, the J end lost 4 bases, and 12 bases lay between the germline ends. This CDR3 comprises 15 residues. The CDR3: CASSVRQGGTGELFF. The CDR3, as DNA: TGTGCCAGCAGCGTGAGACAGGGAGGCACCGGGGAGCTGTTTTTT.

The CDR3 loop reads CASSIGQSGGNQPQHF. The CDR3 nucleotides read TGTGCCAGTAGTATAGGTCAGTCAGGGGGCAATCAGCCCCAGCATTTT. V gene TRBV19 combines with J gene TRBJ1-5, with D possibly being TRBD1 (6 bases). Germline values: CDR1 LNHDA, CDR2 SQIVND (reference sequence). V was clipped by 1 base and J by 2 bases, with 12 bases between them. The length of the CDR3 is 16 residues.

The chain couples TRBV10-1 to TRBJ2-5; weak D call: TRBD1 (5 bases). Trimming pared 2 bases from V and 1 base from J, leaving 11 bases between. The CDR3 runs 15 residues. Looked up from germline, CDR1 is WNHNN and CDR2 is SYGVQD (reference sequence). CDR3 sequence reads: CASSEGAGLQETQYF. In nucleotides, the CDR3 is TGCGCCAGCAGTGAGGGCGCAGGGCTCCAAGAGACCCAGTACTTC.

The V gene is TRBV29-1, the J gene TRBJ2-1; D gene uncertain. Germline CDR1 and CDR2: SQVTM and ANQGSEA. Trimming pared 3 bases from V and 4 bases from J, leaving 7 bases between. CDR3 length: 12 amino acids. CDR3 bases: TGCAGCGTTGAGATAGTTTACAATGAGCAGTTCTTC. Translation gives CSVEIVYNEQFF.

In this sample, this clone turned up a few times. The chain combines TRBV19 with TRBJ2-2, with 11 bases identical to TRBD2. Looked up from germline, CDR1 is LNHDA and CDR2 is SQIVND (reference sequence). With V trimmed by 3 bases and J by 2 bases, 14 bases remained unmatched. There are 20 residues in the CDR3. The CDR3 DNA sequence: TGTGCCAGTAGTATGGGAGGAGGACTAGCGGGCGCGCTTAACACCGGGGAGCTGTTTTTT. Amino acid sequence: CASSMGGGLAGALNTGELFF.